Shown below are 29 T cell receptor beta chains from a single sample sequenced in a study of blood T cells in healthy people across ages. Sample-barcoded 5' priming and a J-beta primer mix drove a second PCR of roughly 7 to 11 cycles. TCRdb used MiXCR to reprocess the 5' RACE reads, holding one entry per CDR3 protein. The sample holds some 1.6 million distinct CDR3 sequences; about 31% are singletons and the top ten take about 11%. Sequencing was done on a sample of blood. These receptors were collected from a woman in her thirties in good health.

This clonotype was counted between two and nine times. The V gene is TRBV28, the J gene TRBJ1-4, with a tentative D call TRBD1 (5 bases). Per the germline V gene, CDR1 is MDHEN and CDR2 is SYDVKM. The CDR3 loop spans 15 amino acids. Deletions cut 6 bases from V and 0 bases from J, with 11 bases between. CDR3 DNA sequence: TGTGCCAGCAGGCCCGACAGCGCAACTAATGAAAAACTGTTTTTT. Residues: CASRPDSATNEKLFF. The full variable domain, completed using reference TRBV28 and TRBJ1-4, is DVKVTQSSRYLVKRTGEKVFLECVQDMDHENMFWYRQDPGLGLRLIYFSYDVKMKEKGDIPEGYSVSREKKERFSLILESASTNQTSMYLCASRPDSATNEKLFFGSGTQLSVL.

The sample holds a few counts of this clonotype. This chain joins TRBV6-1 and TRBJ2-5, with D possibly being TRBD2 (6 bases). Trimming removed 0 bases at V and 4 bases at J, with 12 bases between. CDR3 length equals 15 residues. Germline V gives CDR1 MNHNS, CDR2 SASEGT. This chain's CDR3 is CASSEAQNGRETQYF. Here the CDR3 DNA reads TGTGCCAGCAGTGAAGCGCAGAACGGGAGAGAGACCCAGTACTTC.

The CDR3 spells CASSLYGGSKSNEQFF. The CDR3 region has the DNA TGTGCCAGCAGCCTCTACGGCGGGAGTAAGTCCAATGAGCAGTTCTTC. The V gene is TRBV4-2, the J gene TRBJ2-1; 7 bases are shared with TRBD2. V gave up 4 bases and J gave up 6 bases; unmatched junction bases: 12. The CDR3 has 16 residues. Per germline, CDR1 LGHNA and CDR2 YNFKEQ.

V usage is TRBV20-1 and J usage is TRBJ2-7, with 9 nucleotides matching TRBD2. TRBJ2-5 explains the end of the DNA better; the J call may be wrong. Germline V gene lookup returns CDR1 DFQATT and CDR2 SNEGSKA (reference sequence). This CDR3 spans 13 amino acids. CDR3 region: CSADLAGQETQYF. In nucleotides, the CDR3 is TGCAGTGCTGACCTAGCGGGGCAAGAGACCCAGTACTTC.

This clonotype was seen only a few times. The chain uses TRBV21-1 and TRBJ2-7; the table's D call, TRBD1, has no DNA check behind it. TRBV21-1 is labeled a pseudogene. CDR3 length: 11 residues. CDR3 sequence (DNA): TGTGCCAGCAGCCCCCCCCTCGAGCAGTACTTC. Residues: CASSPPLEQYF.

In its sample, this clonotype was seen a few times. V gene TRBV11-2 combines with J gene TRBJ2-2; a possible D gene is TRBD1 (6 bases). V gave up 1 base and J gave up 0 bases, with 12 bases separating them. Germline loops: CDR1 SGHAT, CDR2 FQNNGV. This CDR3 is 17 amino acids long. CDR3 sequence reads: CASSLAARTANTGELFF. As DNA, the CDR3 is TGTGCCAGCAGCTTAGCGGCCAGGACAGCGAACACCGGGGAGCTGTTTTTT.

This clonotype was counted many times. This sequence joins TRBV4-2 and TRBJ2-1, with 9 nucleotides matching TRBD2. The CDR3 contains 17 residues. Germline V CDR1 and CDR2: LGHNA, YNFKEQ. With V trimmed by 0 bases and J by 7 bases, 10 bases remained unmatched. The CDR3 region has the DNA TGTGCCAGCAGCCAAGATCTAGCGGGAAATTGGGGTAATGAGCAGTTCTTC. As protein: CASSQDLAGNWGNEQFF.

The V and J genes are TRBV7-3 and TRBJ2-1; D gene uncertain. Trimming shortened V by 5 bases and J by 4 bases, and 9 bases separated the two germline ends. The CDR3 runs 13 residues. Germline values: CDR1 SGHTA, CDR2 FQGTGA. The CDR3 loop reads CASSKAGYNEQFF. CDR3 bases: TGTGCCAGCAGCAAGGCTGGATACAATGAGCAGTTCTTC.

The rearrangement joins TRBV3-1 to TRBJ2-7; D might be TRBD1 or TRBD2, each matching 5 bases. The V end lost 2 bases, the J end lost 2 bases, and 13 bases lay between the germline ends. This CDR3 is 15 amino acids long. Germline-derived CDR1 and CDR2 are LGHDT and YNNKEL (reference sequence). CDR3 sequence: CASSQFSGTAYEQYF. CDR3 in DNA: TGTGCCAGCAGCCAATTTTCCGGGACGGCCTACGAGCAGTACTTC.

This clonotype has only a few counts. V is TRBV12-3 or TRBV12-4 and J is TRBJ2-5; 7 bases map to TRBD2. This CDR3 is 13 amino acids long. Germline trimming cut 6 bases from V and 11 bases from J; bases unmatched to any gene: 12. The CDR3 DNA sequence: TGTGCCAGCAGACCAAATAGCGGGTCACTACAGTACTTC. Its protein product is CASRPNSGSLQYF.

This clonotype has just a few counts. The V call is TRBV6-2 or TRBV6-3, the J call TRBJ2-3; D gene ambiguous. Germline CDR1 and CDR2: MNHEY and SVGEGT. This CDR3 has 15 amino acids. V was pared by 7 bases and J by 0 bases, with 14 bases between. The CDR3 spells CASTKGRTSTDTQYF. Here the CDR3 DNA reads TGTGCCAGCACGAAGGGCAGAACTAGCACAGATACGCAGTATTTT.

This sequence joins TRBV12-3 or TRBV12-4 and TRBJ1-4; D ambiguous. This CDR3 is 13 amino acids long. Trimming shortened V by 1 base and J by 8 bases, and 8 bases separated the two germline ends. The CDR3 spells CASSLDTPEKLFF. The DNA for the CDR3 is TGTGCCAGCAGTTTAGATACGCCAGAAAAACTGTTTTTT.

The chain couples TRBV7-8 to TRBJ1-5; the D is unclear. V was trimmed by 3 bases and J by 5 bases, leaving 17 bases between them. Germline CDR1 is SGHVS and CDR2 is FQNEAQ. This CDR3 spans 16 amino acids. This CDR3 is CASSFFVGREHQPQHF. The CDR3 nucleotides read TGTGCCAGCAGCTTCTTTGTAGGGCGGGAACATCAGCCCCAGCATTTT.

V is TRBV4-1 and J is TRBJ1-2; 8 bases fit TRBD1. There are 14 residues in the CDR3. Germline CDR1 is MGHRA and CDR2 is YSYEKL. Germline trimming cut 4 bases from V and 6 bases from J; bases unmatched to any gene: 7. Here the CDR3 reads CASSPTGENDGYTF. In DNA, the CDR3 is TGCGCCAGCAGCCCGACAGGGGAAAACGATGGCTACACCTTC.

Ten or more counts support this clonotype. The V and J genes are TRBV28 and TRBJ2-1, with D perhaps matching TRBD2 (5 bases). The V and J ends lost 8 bases and 3 bases respectively, with 14 bases between them. Per the germline V gene, CDR1 is MDHEN and CDR2 is SYDVKM. CDR3 length: 14 amino acids. DNA of the CDR3: TGTGCCAGCCGTGAGCGGAGTGTCTACAATGAGCAGTTCTTC. As protein: CASRERSVYNEQFF.

This clonotype was picked up many times. J is TRBJ2-5 and V is TRBV29-1, with TRBD1 identical over 8 bases. With V trimmed by 5 bases and J by 5 bases, 4 bases remained unmatched. The CDR3 covers 12 residues. The germline V gene encodes CDR1 SQVTM and CDR2 ANQGSEA. CDR3 sequence: CSVQGADETQYF. As DNA, the CDR3 is TGCAGCGTTCAGGGGGCGGATGAGACCCAGTACTTC.

This chain joins TRBV4-2 and TRBJ2-1, with 7 bases identical to TRBD2. Germline V gene lookup returns CDR1 LGHNA and CDR2 YNFKEQ. V lost 0 bases, J lost 3 bases, and 8 bases stayed unmatched. The CDR3 runs to 17 residues. The CDR3 region is CASSQEVRAGLYNEQFF. The DNA of the CDR3 is TGTGCCAGCAGCCAAGAGGTTAGAGCGGGACTCTACAATGAGCAGTTCTTC.

The chain links TRBV25-1 to TRBJ1-4; D is ambiguous. The CDR3 length is 13 residues. Trimming stripped 6 bases from V and 7 bases from J, with 12 bases between. The germline CDR1 and CDR2 sequences are MGHDK and SYGVNS. The CDR3 reads CASSDQPREKLFF. In nucleotides, the CDR3 is TGTGCCAGCAGCGACCAACCTCGTGAAAAACTGTTTTTT.

V is TRBV29-1 and J is TRBJ2-7; D might be TRBD2 (7 bases). The V end was cut by 3 bases, the J end by 3 bases, with 18 bases between. CDR3 length: 15 amino acids. The germline V gene encodes CDR1 SQVTM and CDR2 ANQGSEA. The CDR3 DNA is TGCAGCGTTGAGACCCCGGGGGGCAGGGGCTACGAGCAGTACTTC. Translation: CSVETPGGRGYEQYF.

This clonotype was detected only a few times. The chain employs TRBV4-1 and TRBJ2-7, with 10 bases aligning to TRBD2. This CDR3 region has 15 residues. Trimming cost V 1 base and J 4 bases; bases outside gene matches: 4. The germline CDR1 and CDR2 sequences are MGHRA and YSYEKL. Here the CDR3 DNA reads TGCGCCAGCAGCCAAGTAACTAGCGGGGTATACGAGCAGTACTTC. Its protein product is CASSQVTSGVYEQYF.

CDR3 coding DNA: TGTGCCAGCAGCCCAGGGGGGACGGGGATCCGGCCCCAGCATTTT. This gives the protein CASSPGGTGIRPQHF. The chain recombines TRBV7-3 with TRBJ1-5; 7 bases map to TRBD1. Germline values: CDR1 SGHTA, CDR2 FQGTGA. The CDR3 spans 15 residues. V lost 5 bases to trimming and J lost 9 bases; unmatched junction nucleotides: 13.

This clonotype was counted only a few times. The chain combines TRBV20-1 with TRBJ2-5; the D gene is possibly TRBD2 (5 bases). With the DNA end fitting TRBJ2-7 better, the J assignment may be wrong. The CDR3 contains 14 residues. The V gene's germline CDR1 is DFQATT and CDR2 SNEGSKA (reference sequence). The CDR3 protein is CSASLGRWAYEQYF. In DNA form, the CDR3 reads TGCAGTGCTAGTCTGGGGAGATGGGCTTACGAGCAGTACTTC.

The chain joins TRBV10-2 to TRBJ2-7, with D perhaps assigned TRBD1 or TRBD2 (5 bases each). Germline CDR1 reads WSHSY; CDR2 reads SAAADI. The length of the CDR3 is 14 residues. Trimming took off 7 bases at V and 4 bases at J, with 17 bases between the two ends. The CDR3 reads CASKKFRGNYEQYF. The DNA of the CDR3 is TGCGCCAGCAAAAAATTTCGGGGCAATTACGAGCAGTACTTC.

V gene TRBV6-1 combines with J gene TRBJ1-6; TRBD1 agrees at 10 bases. Germline V gene lookup returns CDR1 MNHNS and CDR2 SASEGT. After removal of 2 bases from V and 7 bases from J, the junction contained 5 bases not matched to a gene. The CDR3 is 16 amino acids. CDR3: CASSEQGQGGNSPLHF. The CDR3 nucleotides are TGTGCCAGCAGTGAACAAGGACAGGGGGGAAATTCACCCCTCCACTTT.

This clonotype was counted a few times. This chain links TRBV7-9 with TRBJ2-7; D perhaps matches TRBD1 (6 bases). The CDR3 sequence is 13 residues long. Per the germline V gene, CDR1 is SEHNR and CDR2 is FQNEAQ (reference sequence). The V end lost 6 bases, the J end lost 0 bases, and 9 bases lay between the germline ends. CDR3: CASRRGSSYEQYF. DNA of the CDR3: TGTGCCAGCAGGAGGGGGAGCTCCTACGAGCAGTACTTC.

The rearrangement uses TRBV3-1 and TRBJ2-1; 11 positions agree with TRBD2. The CDR3 totals 16 residues. The ends lost 4 bases at V and 4 bases at J; junction bases unmatched: 6. Germline V CDR1 and CDR2: LGHDT, YNNKEL (reference sequence). The CDR3, as DNA: TGTGCCAGCAGCCCTGTAGCGGGAGGGGGTTACAATGAGCAGTTCTTC. Protein product: CASSPVAGGGYNEQFF.

There are a few counts of this clonotype. This chain uses TRBV5-4 with TRBJ2-3, with unresolved D. CDR3 length: 15 amino acids. From germline, CDR1 is SGHNT and CDR2 YYREEE (reference sequence). V lost 0 bases to trimming and J lost 1 base, with 9 bases between them. CDR3: CASSLAKGGTDTQYF. CDR3 sequence (DNA): TGTGCCAGCAGCTTGGCCAAAGGCGGCACAGATACGCAGTATTTT.

Comments on this clonotype: An end of the junction differs from the germline gene, which may be a read error. This rearrangement joins TRBV7-3 to TRBJ1-2, with D uncertain. Germline CDR1 SGHTA, CDR2 FQGTGA. CDR3 length: 14 amino acids. The CDR3 sequence is CAGSLTRLNYGYTF. The CDR3 DNA follows: TGTGCCGGCAGCTTAACGCGGCTTAACTATGGCTACACCTTC. The full variable domain, rest sourced from reference TRBV7-3 and TRBJ1-2, is GAGVSQTPSNKVTEKGKYVELRCDPISGHTALYWYRQSLGQGPEFLIYFQGTGAADDSGLPNDRFFAVRPEGSVSTLKIQRTERGDSAVYLCAGSLTRLNYGYTFGSGTRLTVV.

As regards this clonotype: Just one base apart from a much larger clone, this may be a read error. DNA for the CDR3: TGCGTCAGCAGCCCGAATCCGACAAGCACAGATACGCAGTATTTT. This sequence encodes CVSSPNPTSTDTQYF. The V gene is TRBV4-1, the J gene TRBJ2-3; unclear D gene. The CDR3 loop spans 15 amino acids. Looked up from germline, CDR1 is MGHRA and CDR2 is YSYEKL.